This passage covers 25 T cell receptor beta chains from one sample sequenced in a study of OX40 agonist ivuxolimab in advanced cancers. Profiled with immunoSEQ multiplex PCR; TCRdb holds only in-frame clones, not every one. Here the sample spans 60,000 to 70,000 clones, around 87% being singletons. Material: CD4+ or CD8+ T cells sorted from blood, obtained in a trial of the OX40 agonist ivuxolimab. The source of these receptors is an adult with an advanced solid tumor such as melanoma, head and neck, liver or kidney cancer.

The chain carries TRBV5-1 and TRBJ2-2; D gene unclear. V was trimmed by 0 bases and J by 3 bases, leaving 6 bases between them. The CDR3 has 14 residues. CDR1 is SGHRS, CDR2 YFSETQ, per germline. The CDR3 coding sequence is TGCGCCAGCAGCTTGGCCCCAGACACCGGGGAGCTGTTTTTT. This codes for CASSLAPDTGELFF.

This clone was seen once. This chain connects TRBV4-1 to TRBJ2-3; 7 positions match TRBD2. CDR1 and CDR2 from the germline V gene are MGHRA and YSYEKL. V dropped 1 base and J dropped 5; count of bases not matched to a gene: 3. The CDR3 contains 14 residues. This CDR3 reads CASSQAPGGDTQYF. CDR3 nucleotide sequence: TGCGCCAGCAGCCAAGCCCCGGGGGGAGATACGCAGTATTTT.

The rearrangement uses TRBV29-1 and TRBJ1-4, with D possibly being TRBD1 (5 bases). V lost 3 bases and J 7 bases, leaving 15 bases between the germline ends. Germline CDR1 SQVTM, CDR2 ANQGSEA. This CDR3 region has 14 residues. CDR3 nucleotides: TGCAGCGTTGACCCCCAGGGACTGAGTGAAAAACTGTTTTTT. Translated, it gives CSVDPQGLSEKLFF.

The chain is built from TRBV27 and TRBJ2-7; TRBD1 aligns across 9 bases. V lost 6 bases to trimming and J lost 6 bases; unmatched junction nucleotides: 9. The CDR3 sequence is 14 residues long. In germline, CDR1 is MNHEY, CDR2 SMNVEV (reference sequence). The CDR3 loop reads CASSQPGQGSEQYF. The DNA of the CDR3 is TGTGCCAGCAGCCAACCGGGACAGGGATCCGAGCAGTACTTC.

The chain couples TRBV4-2 to TRBJ2-1; 8 bases fit TRBD1. Trimming at V came to 0 bases and at J to 0 bases, leaving 4 bases not matched to a gene. Germline lookup yields CDR1 LGHNA and CDR2 YNFKEQ. The CDR3 sequence is 17 residues long. The CDR3, as DNA: TGTGCCAGCAGCCAAGATCCCGACAGGGGCTCCTACAATGAGCAGTTCTTC. This sequence encodes CASSQDPDRGSYNEQFF.

V usage is TRBV6-1 and J usage is TRBJ2-7, with TRBD1 matching over 11 bases. Germline assignment: CDR1 MNHNS and CDR2 SASEGT. The CDR3 totals 15 residues. Losses at the gene ends were 5 bases for V and 7 bases for J; bases not matched to a gene: 10. CDR3 coding DNA: TGTGCCAGCAGTCCCGGGGGGACAGGGGGTGGGGAGCAGTACTTC. Protein: CASSPGGTGGGEQYF.

V gene TRBV30 combines with J gene TRBJ1-5, with unresolved D. Germline lookup yields CDR1 GTSNPN and CDR2 SVGIG (reference sequence). V was pared by 4 bases and J by 7 bases, with 20 bases between. There are 15 residues in the CDR3. The CDR3 DNA reads as TGTGCCTGGACCCCCCCCGACACCGCGGGGCAGCCCCAGCATTTT. Its translation is CAWTPPDTAGQPQHF.

J is TRBJ2-2 and V is TRBV19; 11 nucleotides match TRBD2. The CDR3 contains 16 residues. The germline gives CDR1 LNHDA, CDR2 SQIVND (reference sequence). V lost 6 bases, J lost 4 bases, and 7 bases stayed unmatched. The CDR3 reads CASRAGTSGSTGELFF. CDR3 coding DNA: TGTGCCAGTAGGGCCGGGACTAGCGGCTCCACCGGGGAGCTGTTTTTT.

The chain links TRBV19 to TRBJ1-5; D ambiguous. Looked up from germline, CDR1 is LNHDA and CDR2 is SQIVND (reference sequence). Deletions cut 3 bases from V and 6 bases from J, with 12 bases between. The CDR3 contains 14 residues. DNA for the CDR3: TGTGCCAGTAGTATTGCCGGCCGCGGTCAGCCCCAGCATTTT. This encodes CASSIAGRGQPQHF.

This chain joins TRBV5-5 and TRBJ2-2, with D perhaps TRBD1 (6 bases). The CDR3 contains 17 residues. Germline values: CDR1 SGHKS, CDR2 YYEKEE (reference sequence). Between the trimmed V and J ends, which lost 0 bases and 4 bases, there was a span of 16 bases. The CDR3 nucleotides read TGTGCCAGCAGCTTGGTTCCGCCAGGGGTCGGCACCGGGGAGCTGTTTTTT. It encodes CASSLVPPGVGTGELFF.

The rearrangement links TRBV5-1 to TRBJ2-1; 8 positions match TRBD2. The germline CDR1 and CDR2 sequences are SGHRS and YFSETQ. J gave up 6 bases and V 0 bases, and 5 bases lay outside the gene matches. This CDR3 contains 15 residues. CDR3: CASSLAAGVSNEQFF. DNA of the CDR3: TGCGCCAGCAGCTTGGCAGCGGGAGTCTCCAATGAGCAGTTCTTC.

The V gene is TRBV28, the J gene TRBJ2-3; 8 nucleotides align to TRBD1. CDR1 MDHEN and CDR2 SYDVKM come from the germline V gene. This CDR3 is built from 14 residues. After removal of 7 bases from V and 1 base from J, the junction contained 4 bases not matched to a gene. The CDR3 sequence: CASTPGQGTDTQYF. Written as DNA, the CDR3 is TGTGCCAGCACTCCGGGACAGGGCACAGATACGCAGTATTTT.

This chain uses TRBV7-6 with TRBJ1-3, with 7 nucleotides matching TRBD1. V trimming: 3 bases; J trimming: 0 bases; junction bases outside the gene matches: 2. The length of the CDR3 is 15 residues. From germline, CDR1 is SGHVS and CDR2 FNYEAQ. The CDR3 DNA follows: TGTGCCAGCAGCTTGGGACAGAGCTCTGGAAACACCATATATTTT. Its protein product is CASSLGQSSGNTIYF.

The chain is built from TRBV7-3 and TRBJ2-5; 7 positions match TRBD2. There are 15 residues in the CDR3. The V gene end was trimmed by 4 bases and the J gene end by 2 bases; junction bases not matched to a gene: 7. Per the germline V gene, CDR1 is SGHTA and CDR2 is FQGTGA. Written as DNA, the CDR3 is TGTGCCAGCAGCTCCCAGGAGGGAGGGCAAGAGACCCAGTACTTC. It codes for CASSSQEGGQETQYF.

J is TRBJ2-7 and V is TRBV28; 7 bases fit TRBD2. Germline-derived CDR1 and CDR2 are MDHEN and SYDVKM. V shed 7 bases and J 7 bases; nucleotides not matched to a gene: 19. The CDR3 contains 16 residues. The CDR3 sequence: CASTTIETSALGEQYF. The CDR3, as DNA: TGTGCCAGCACGACCATTGAAACTAGCGCTTTAGGGGAGCAGTACTTC.

This chain uses TRBV6-6 with TRBJ2-1; D is possibly TRBD1 or TRBD2 (5 bases each). V lost 5 bases and J 13 bases, leaving 12 bases between the germline ends. CDR1 is MNHNY, CDR2 SVGAGI, per germline (reference sequence). This CDR3 spans 11 amino acids. The CDR3 sequence: CASSDRDDQFF. CDR3 nucleotide sequence: TGTGCCAGCAGTGATCGGGACGACCAGTTCTTC.

The chain is built from TRBV6-5 and TRBJ2-7; D is unresolved. CDR1 is MNHEY, CDR2 SVGAGI, per germline. V was cut by 6 bases and J by 2 bases, with 8 bases left in between. The CDR3 is made up of 12 amino acids. The CDR3 sequence: CASRAGPYEQYF. The CDR3 bases are TGTGCCAGCAGAGCTGGACCCTACGAGCAGTACTTC.

V and J are TRBV30 and TRBJ2-7, with a possible D match to TRBD1 (6 bases). CDR3 size: 16 residues. Per germline, CDR1 GTSNPN and CDR2 SVGIG (reference sequence). Trimming shortened V by 5 bases and J by 4 bases, and 24 bases separated the two germline ends. CDR3 in amino acids: CAWAPLDRSLGYEQYF. In DNA form, the CDR3 reads TGTGCCTGGGCCCCCCTCGACAGGTCCTTAGGGTACGAGCAGTACTTC.

Here the CDR3 reads CASSPPAGGDTDTQYF. DNA of the CDR3: TGTGCCAGCAGCCCCCCCGCGGGGGGGGACACAGATACGCAGTATTTT. V usage is TRBV7-9 and J usage is TRBJ2-3, with 9 bases fitting TRBD2. Per germline, CDR1 SEHNR and CDR2 FQNEAQ (reference sequence). The CDR3 consists of 16 residues. Unmatched junction bases numbered 8, after V lost 5 bases and J lost 2 bases.

The chain is built from TRBV2 and TRBJ1-5; D is undetermined. V was cut by 2 bases and J by 3 bases, with 11 bases left in between. The CDR3 length is 15 residues. Germline CDR1 SNHLY, CDR2 FYNNEI. The chain's CDR3 is CASSEKGSFNQPQHF. The CDR3 nucleotides read TGTGCCAGCAGTGAAAAGGGAAGCTTCAATCAGCCCCAGCATTTT.

A word on this clone: A junction boundary mismatches the germline segment, possibly from a read error. V is TRBV6-5 and J is TRBJ2-7, with D perhaps TRBD1 (6 bases). CDR1 and CDR2 (germline): MNHEY, SVGAGI. This CDR3 has 14 residues. The CDR3 sequence: CASSYYRASSEQYF. The CDR3 DNA reads TGTGCCAGCAGTTATTACAGGGCTTCCTCCGAGCAGTACTTC.

On this clone itself: Other nucleotide sequences from this sample produce the same CDR3. The chain is built from TRBV27 and TRBJ2-3; D perhaps matches TRBD1 (5 bases). CDR3 size: 14 residues. The germline CDR1 and CDR2 sequences are MNHEY and SMNVEV (reference sequence). V dropped 2 bases and J dropped 9 bases, with 15 bases sitting between them. CDR3 nucleotides: TGTGCCAGCAGTTTAGGTAGGGGAAGTAAAACGCAGTATTTT. Its translation is CASSLGRGSKTQYF.

The V and J genes are TRBV6-1 and TRBJ2-3; TRBD1 agrees at 10 bases. Trimming cost V 0 bases and J 8 bases; bases outside gene matches: 17. Germline V CDR1 and CDR2: MNHNS, SASEGT. CDR3 size: 19 residues. Here the CDR3 reads CASSEAGTGALLRLGTQYF. DNA of the CDR3: TGTGCCAGCAGTGAAGCCGGGACAGGGGCCCTCCTTCGATTAGGTACGCAGTATTTT.

The rearrangement links TRBV7-8 to TRBJ1-2; a possible D gene is TRBD1 (5 bases). V was shortened by 1 base and J by 5 bases, with 17 bases between the two germline ends. Germline V gene sequence: CDR1 SGHVS, CDR2 FQNEAQ. The CDR3 length is 16 residues. CDR3 region: CASSLVGGDLTYGYTF. CDR3 nucleotides: TGTGCCAGCAGCTTAGTCGGGGGGGACCTAACTTATGGCTACACCTTC.

The chain links TRBV5-1 to TRBJ2-5, with 8 bases matching TRBD1. Germline trimming cut 0 bases from V and 0 bases from J; bases unmatched to any gene: 10. CDR1 is SGHRS and CDR2 is YFSETQ in the germline V gene. The CDR3 is 18 residues long. The CDR3 DNA sequence: TGCGCCAGCAGCTTGGGGGCAGGGGGCGGAATCTACCAAGAGACCCAGTACTTC. It is translated as CASSLGAGGGIYQETQYF.